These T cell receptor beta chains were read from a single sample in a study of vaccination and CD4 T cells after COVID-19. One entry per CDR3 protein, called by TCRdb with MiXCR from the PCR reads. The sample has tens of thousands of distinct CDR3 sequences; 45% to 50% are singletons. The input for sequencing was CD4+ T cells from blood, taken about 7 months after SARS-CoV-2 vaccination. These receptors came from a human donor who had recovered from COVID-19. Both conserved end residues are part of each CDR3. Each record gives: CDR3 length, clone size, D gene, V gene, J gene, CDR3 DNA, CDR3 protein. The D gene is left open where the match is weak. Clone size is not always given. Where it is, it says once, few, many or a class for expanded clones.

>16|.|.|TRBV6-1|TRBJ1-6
TGTGCCAGCACCCAACTGCAGAGCTCCTATAATTCACCCCTCCACTTT
CASTQLQSSYNSPLHF
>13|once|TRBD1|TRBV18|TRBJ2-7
TGTGCCAGCTCACCGGACAGGGGGCTCGAGCAGTACTTC
CASSPDRGLEQYF
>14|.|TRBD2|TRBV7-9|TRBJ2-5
TGTGCCAGCAGTTCCAGCGGGAGGACGGGGACCCAGTACTTC
CASSSSGRTGTQYF
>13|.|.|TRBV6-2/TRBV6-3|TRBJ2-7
TGTGCCAGCAGTTTGGGGGAATCCCACGAGCAGTACTTC
CASSLGESHEQYF
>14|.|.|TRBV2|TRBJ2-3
TGTGCCAGCAGTGAAGGGACAGGCACAGATACGCAGTATTTT
CASSEGTGTDTQYF
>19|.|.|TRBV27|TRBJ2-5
TGTGCCAGCAGTGCCCGACGGGTTCGGGCTACCAGGCACCAAGAGACCCAGTACTTC
CASSARRVRATRHQETQYF
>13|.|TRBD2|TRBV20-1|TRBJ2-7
TGCAGTGCGGTGAGCGGGAGGAAGGTCGAGCAGTACTTC
CSAVSGRKVEQYF
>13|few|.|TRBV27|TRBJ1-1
TGTGCCAGCAGGCTAAGCCCTCCTCTGGAAGCTTTTTTT
CASRLSPPLEAFF
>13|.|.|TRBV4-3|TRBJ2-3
TGCGCCAGCAGCCAAGAAACGGCAAATACGCAGTATTTT
CASSQETANTQYF
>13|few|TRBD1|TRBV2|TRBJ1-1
TGTGCCAGCAGACAGGGGGGTTACACTGAAGCTTTCTTT
CASRQGGYTEAFF
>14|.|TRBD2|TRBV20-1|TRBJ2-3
TGCAGTCGGCGGAGCGGGAGTACGACAGATACGCAGTATTTT
CSRRSGSTTDTQYF
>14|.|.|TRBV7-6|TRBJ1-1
TGTGCCAGCAGCTTAGGGGGGGGATTCACTGAAGCTTTCTTT
CASSLGGGFTEAFF
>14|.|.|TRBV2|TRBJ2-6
TGTGCCAGCAGGGACCTCTCTGGGGCCAACGTCCTGACTTTC
CASRDLSGANVLTF